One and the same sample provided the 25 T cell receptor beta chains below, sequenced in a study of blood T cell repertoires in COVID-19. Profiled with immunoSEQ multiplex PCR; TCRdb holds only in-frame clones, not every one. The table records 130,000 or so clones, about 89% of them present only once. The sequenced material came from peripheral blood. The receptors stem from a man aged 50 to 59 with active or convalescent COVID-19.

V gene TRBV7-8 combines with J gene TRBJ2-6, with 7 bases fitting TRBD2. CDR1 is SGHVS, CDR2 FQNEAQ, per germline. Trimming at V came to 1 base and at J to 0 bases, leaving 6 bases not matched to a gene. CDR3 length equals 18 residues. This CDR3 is CASSLGLRGSSGANVLTF. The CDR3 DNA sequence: TGTGCCAGCAGCTTAGGATTGCGGGGGAGCTCTGGGGCCAACGTCCTGACTTTC.

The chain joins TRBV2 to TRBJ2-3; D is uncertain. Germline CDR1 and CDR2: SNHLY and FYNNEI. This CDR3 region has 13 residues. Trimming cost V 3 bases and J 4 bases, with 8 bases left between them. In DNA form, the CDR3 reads TGTGCCAGCAGTGATGACGCGGCAGATACGCAGTATTTT. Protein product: CASSDDAADTQYF.

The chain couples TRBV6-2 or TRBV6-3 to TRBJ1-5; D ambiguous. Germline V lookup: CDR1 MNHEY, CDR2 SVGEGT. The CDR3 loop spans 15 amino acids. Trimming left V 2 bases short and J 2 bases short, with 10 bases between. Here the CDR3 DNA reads TGTGCCAGCAGTTACGCCGCCGGGGGCAATCAGCCCCAGCATTTT. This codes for CASSYAAGGNQPQHF.

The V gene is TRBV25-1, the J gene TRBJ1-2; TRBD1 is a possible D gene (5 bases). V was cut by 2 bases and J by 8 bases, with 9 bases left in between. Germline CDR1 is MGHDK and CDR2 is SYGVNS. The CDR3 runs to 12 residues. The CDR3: CASSERGLGYTF. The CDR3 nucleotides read TGTGCCAGCAGTGAAAGGGGTCTGGGCTACACCTTC.

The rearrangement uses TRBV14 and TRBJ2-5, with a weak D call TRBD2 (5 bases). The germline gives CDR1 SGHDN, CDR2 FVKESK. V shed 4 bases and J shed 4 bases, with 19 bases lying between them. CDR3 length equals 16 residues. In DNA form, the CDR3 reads TGTGCCAGCAGCCGCCAACCCGGGATTAGACGAGAGACCCAGTACTTC. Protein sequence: CASSRQPGIRRETQYF.

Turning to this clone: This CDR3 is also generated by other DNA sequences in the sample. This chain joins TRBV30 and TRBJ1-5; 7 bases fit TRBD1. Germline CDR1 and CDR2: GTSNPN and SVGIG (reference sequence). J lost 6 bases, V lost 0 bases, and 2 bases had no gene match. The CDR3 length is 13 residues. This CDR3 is CAWSVQGGQPQHF. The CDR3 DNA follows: TGTGCCTGGAGTGTTCAGGGGGGTCAGCCCCAGCATTTT.

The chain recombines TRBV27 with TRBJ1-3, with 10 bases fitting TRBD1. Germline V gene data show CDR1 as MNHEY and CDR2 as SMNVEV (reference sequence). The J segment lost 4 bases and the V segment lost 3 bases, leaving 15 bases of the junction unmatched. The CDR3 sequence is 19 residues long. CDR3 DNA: TGTGCCAGCAGTTTGTACCCTCCCCGACAGGGGGCGAGGGGAAACACCATATATTTT. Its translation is CASSLYPPRQGARGNTIYF.

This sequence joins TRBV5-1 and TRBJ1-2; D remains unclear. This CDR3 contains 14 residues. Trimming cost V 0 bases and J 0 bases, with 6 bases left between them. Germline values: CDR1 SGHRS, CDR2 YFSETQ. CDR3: CASSLDGANYGYTF. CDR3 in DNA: TGCGCCAGCAGCTTGGACGGTGCTAACTATGGCTACACCTTC.

The CDR3 nucleotides read TGTGCCACCAGTGATCCCCGGGGGGACACAGATACGCAGTATTTT. Translation: CATSDPRGDTDTQYF. This chain uses TRBV24-1 with TRBJ2-3; TRBD2 matches 7 bases. Per germline, CDR1 KGHDR and CDR2 SFDVKD. CDR3 length equals 15 residues. V lost 3 bases and J lost 2; bases outside the gene matches: 4.

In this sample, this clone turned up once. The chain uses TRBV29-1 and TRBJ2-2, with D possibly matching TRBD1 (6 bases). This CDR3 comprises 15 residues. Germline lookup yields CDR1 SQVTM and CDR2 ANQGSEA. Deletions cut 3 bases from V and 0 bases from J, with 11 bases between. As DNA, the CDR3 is TGCAGCGTTGATACAGGGAAGGCGAACACCGGGGAGCTGTTTTTT. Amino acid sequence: CSVDTGKANTGELFF.

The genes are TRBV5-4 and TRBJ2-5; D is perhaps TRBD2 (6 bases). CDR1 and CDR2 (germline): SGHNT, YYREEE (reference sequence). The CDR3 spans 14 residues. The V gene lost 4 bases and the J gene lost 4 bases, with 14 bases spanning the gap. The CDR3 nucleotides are TGTGCCAGCAGCCTTGGGACTGACCTAGAGACCCAGTACTTC. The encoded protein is CASSLGTDLETQYF.

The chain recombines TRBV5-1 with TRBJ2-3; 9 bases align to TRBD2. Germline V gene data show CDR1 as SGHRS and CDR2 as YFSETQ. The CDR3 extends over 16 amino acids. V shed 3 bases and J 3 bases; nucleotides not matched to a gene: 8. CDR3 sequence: CASSSGSAGGTDTQYF. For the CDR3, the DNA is TGCGCCAGCAGCTCCGGCTCAGCGGGGGGAACAGATACGCAGTATTTT.

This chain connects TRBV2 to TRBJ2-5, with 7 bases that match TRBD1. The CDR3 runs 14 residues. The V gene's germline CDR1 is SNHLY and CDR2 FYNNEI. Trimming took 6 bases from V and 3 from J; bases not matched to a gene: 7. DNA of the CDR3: TGTGCCAGCAGCAAGGGACAGCGAGAAGAGACCCAGTACTTC. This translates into CASSKGQREETQYF. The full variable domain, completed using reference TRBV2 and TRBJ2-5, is EPEVTQTPSHQVTQMGQEVILRCVPISNHLYFYWYRQILGQKVEFLVSFYNNEISEKSEIFDDQFSVERPDGSNFTLKIRSTKLEDSAMYFCASSKGQREETQYFGPGTRLLVL.

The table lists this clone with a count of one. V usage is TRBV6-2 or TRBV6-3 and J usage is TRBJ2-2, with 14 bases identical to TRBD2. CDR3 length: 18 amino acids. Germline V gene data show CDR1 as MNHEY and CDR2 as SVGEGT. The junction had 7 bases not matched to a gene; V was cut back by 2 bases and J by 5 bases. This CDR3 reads CASSYTGLAGVGTGELFF. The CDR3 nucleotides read TGTGCCAGCAGTTACACGGGACTAGCGGGAGTAGGGACCGGGGAGCTGTTTTTT.

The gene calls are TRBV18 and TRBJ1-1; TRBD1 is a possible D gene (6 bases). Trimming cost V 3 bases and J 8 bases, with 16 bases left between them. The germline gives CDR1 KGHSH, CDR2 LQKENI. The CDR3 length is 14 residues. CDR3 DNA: TGTGCCAGCTCACCCGGCGGCGGGGGCCCAGAAGCTTTCTTT. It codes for CASSPGGGGPEAFF.

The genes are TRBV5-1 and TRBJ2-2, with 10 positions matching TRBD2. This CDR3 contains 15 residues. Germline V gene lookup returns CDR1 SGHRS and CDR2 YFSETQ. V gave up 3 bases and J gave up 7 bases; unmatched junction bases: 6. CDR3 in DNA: TGCGCCAGCAGCTGGGGACTAGCGTGGGGCGGGGAGCTGTTTTTT. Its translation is CASSWGLAWGGELFF.

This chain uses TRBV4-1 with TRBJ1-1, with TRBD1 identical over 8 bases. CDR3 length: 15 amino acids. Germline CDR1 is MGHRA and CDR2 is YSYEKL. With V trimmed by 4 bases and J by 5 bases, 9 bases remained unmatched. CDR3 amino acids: CASSRQGQGRTEAFF. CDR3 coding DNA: TGCGCCAGCAGCCGCCAAGGACAGGGACGAACTGAAGCTTTCTTT.

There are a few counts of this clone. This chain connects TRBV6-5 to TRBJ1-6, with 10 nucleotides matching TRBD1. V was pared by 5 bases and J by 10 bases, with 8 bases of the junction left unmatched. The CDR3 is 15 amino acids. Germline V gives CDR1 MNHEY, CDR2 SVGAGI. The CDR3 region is CASSRQGAGISPLHF. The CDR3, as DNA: TGTGCCAGCAGTCGACAGGGGGCTGGGATATCACCCCTCCACTTT.

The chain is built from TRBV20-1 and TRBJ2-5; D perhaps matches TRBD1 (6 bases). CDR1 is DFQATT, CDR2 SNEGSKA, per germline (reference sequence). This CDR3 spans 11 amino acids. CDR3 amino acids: CSHRAEETQYF. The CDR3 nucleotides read TGCAGCCACAGGGCCGAGGAGACCCAGTACTTC.

Written as DNA, the CDR3 is TGTGCCAGCAGCGTAGAGTTCGGCGCGGCTTTCTACACCTTC. Its translation is CASSVEFGAAFYTF. V and J are TRBV9 and TRBJ1-2; D call uncertain. V was shortened by 0 bases and J by 10 bases, with 16 bases between the two germline ends. The CDR3 is made up of 14 amino acids. Per the germline V gene, CDR1 is SGDLS and CDR2 is YYNGEE.

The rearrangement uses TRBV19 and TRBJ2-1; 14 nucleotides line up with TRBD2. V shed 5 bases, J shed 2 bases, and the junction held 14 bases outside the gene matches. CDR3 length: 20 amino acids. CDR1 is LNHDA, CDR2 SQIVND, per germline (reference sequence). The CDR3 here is CASSPGTSGSRSPPYNEQFF. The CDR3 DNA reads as TGTGCCAGTAGTCCCGGGACTAGCGGGAGTCGGTCTCCCCCCTACAATGAGCAGTTCTTC.

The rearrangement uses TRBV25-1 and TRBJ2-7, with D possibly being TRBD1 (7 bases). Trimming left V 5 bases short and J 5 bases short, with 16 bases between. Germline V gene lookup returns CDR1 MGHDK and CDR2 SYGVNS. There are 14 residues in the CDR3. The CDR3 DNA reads TGTGCCAGCAGTCCCCCAGGGGGGTACAACGAGCAGTACTTC. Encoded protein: CASSPPGGYNEQYF.

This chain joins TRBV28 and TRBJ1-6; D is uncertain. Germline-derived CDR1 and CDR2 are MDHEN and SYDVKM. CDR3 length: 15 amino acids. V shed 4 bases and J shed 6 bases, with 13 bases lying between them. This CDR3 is CASSSPQPGNSPLHF. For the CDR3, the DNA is TGTGCCAGCAGTTCCCCCCAGCCGGGTAATTCACCCCTCCACTTT.

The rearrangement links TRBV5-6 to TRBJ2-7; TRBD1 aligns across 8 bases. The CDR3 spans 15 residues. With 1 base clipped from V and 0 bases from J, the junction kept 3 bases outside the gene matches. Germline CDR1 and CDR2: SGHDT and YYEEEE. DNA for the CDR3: TGTGCCAGCAGCTTGTTGGACAGGGCCTCCTACGAGCAGTACTTC. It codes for CASSLLDRASYEQYF. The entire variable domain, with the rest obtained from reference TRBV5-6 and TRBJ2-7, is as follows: DAGVTQSPTHLIKTRGQQVTLRCSPKSGHDTVSWYQQALGQGPQFIFQYYEEEERQRGNFPDRFSGHQFPNYSSELNVNALLLGDSALYLCASSLLDRASYEQYFGPGTRLTVT.

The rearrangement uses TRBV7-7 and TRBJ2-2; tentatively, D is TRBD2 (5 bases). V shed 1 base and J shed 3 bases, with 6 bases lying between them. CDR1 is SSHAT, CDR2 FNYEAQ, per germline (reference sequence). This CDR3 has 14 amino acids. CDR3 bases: TGTGCCAGCAGCTTAGAGAGGGACACCGGGGAGCTGTTTTTT. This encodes CASSLERDTGELFF. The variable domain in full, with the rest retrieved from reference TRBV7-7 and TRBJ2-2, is GAGVSQSPRYKVTKRGQDVTLRCDPISSHATLYWYQQALGQGPEFLTYFNYEAQPDKSGLPSDRFSAERPEGSISTLTIQRTEQRDSAMYRCASSLERDTGELFFGEGSRLTVL.